The 5 T cell receptor beta chains below were found in one sample sequenced in a study of shared clonotypes between healthy human individuals. Sequencing used immunoSEQ multiplex PCR; TCRdb keeps in-frame clones, though not all of them. The sample lists millions of clones; approximately 90% were seen once. Sample: naive CD4+ T cells sorted from blood. Sample subset: CD45RA+ positively selected. The receptors derive from a man between 18 and 29 years old in good health.

The chain is built from TRBV6-1 and TRBJ1-1; no firm D call. The germline V gene has CDR1 MNHNS and CDR2 SASEGT. V shed 6 bases and J shed 4 bases, with 12 bases lying between them. The CDR3 consists of 13 residues. CDR3 protein: CASRDGNPTEAFF. The CDR3 DNA reads as TGTGCCAGCAGGGACGGAAACCCCACTGAAGCTTTCTTT.

The gene calls are TRBV30 and TRBJ1-1; D remains ambiguous. CDR1 GTSNPN and CDR2 SVGIG come from the germline V gene (reference sequence). This CDR3 contains 11 residues. V shed 5 bases and J shed 7 bases, with 11 bases lying between them. The CDR3 loop is CAWERGIEAFF. The CDR3 DNA follows: TGTGCCTGGGAACGGGGAATTGAAGCTTTCTTT.

The J gene is TRBJ1-5, the V gene TRBV14; D may be TRBD1 (5 bases). Germline V CDR1 and CDR2: SGHDN, FVKESK. This CDR3 contains 19 residues. V was pared by 0 bases and J by 0 bases, with 18 bases between. Written as DNA, the CDR3 is TGTGCCAGCAGCCAAGATCAGACAGAACGGCACTTTAGCAATCAGCCCCAGCATTTT. Translating gives CASSQDQTERHFSNQPQHF.

CDR3 sequence: CASSLFPRSGSPLHF. CDR3 in DNA: TGCGCCAGCAGCTTATTCCCCCGTAGTGGCTCACCCCTCCACTTT. The V and J genes are TRBV5-1 and TRBJ1-6; D gene unclear. The germline V and J ends were trimmed by 2 bases and 10 bases, with 16 bases remaining between them. The CDR3 sequence is 15 residues long. Germline-derived CDR1 and CDR2 are SGHRS and YFSETQ.

The table lists this clone with a count of one. The rearrangement uses TRBV28 and TRBJ2-3; TRBD1 or TRBD2 may be the D gene (7 bases each). The ends were cut back, 10 bases at V and 0 bases at J, with 14 bases in the middle. Germline loops: CDR1 MDHEN, CDR2 SYDVKM. The CDR3 is 14 amino acids. The CDR3 sequence is CATRGGLSTDTQYF. CDR3 bases: TGTGCCACCAGGGGGGGGTTGAGCACAGATACGCAGTATTTT.